A single TCR beta chain is shown here with its context. This sample is part of a study of blood T cell repertoires in COVID-19. About the study: In each case, the material was cDNA or gDNA derived from T cells, B-cell-depleted T cells, or PBMCs.

The CDR3 has 14 residues. The trim removed 8 bases at V and 7 bases at J, leaving 8 bases unmatched. The germline V gene encodes CDR1 MNHEY and CDR2 SVGAGI. In the authors' workflow: Amplification with reference gene primers provided the estimates of nucleated cell counts. Using immunoSEQ multiplex PCR, the repertoire was profiled, and TCRdb retains in-frame clones only, with some absent. The V and J calls and clone size are taken from that table; D and trimming were inferred from the DNA. Of approximately 230,000 clones in the sample, 90% to 95% were seen once. V gene TRBV6-5 combines with J gene TRBJ2-2, with TRBD1 identical over 9 bases. This TCR was recovered from a woman in her late teens or twenties who had recovered from COVID-19. Material for sequencing was PBMCs or T cells enriched from blood (not recorded which). CDR3 sequence (DNA): TGTGCCAGCCGCACCGGGACAGGGAGCGGGGAGCTGTTTTTT. It is translated as CASRTGTGSGELFF.